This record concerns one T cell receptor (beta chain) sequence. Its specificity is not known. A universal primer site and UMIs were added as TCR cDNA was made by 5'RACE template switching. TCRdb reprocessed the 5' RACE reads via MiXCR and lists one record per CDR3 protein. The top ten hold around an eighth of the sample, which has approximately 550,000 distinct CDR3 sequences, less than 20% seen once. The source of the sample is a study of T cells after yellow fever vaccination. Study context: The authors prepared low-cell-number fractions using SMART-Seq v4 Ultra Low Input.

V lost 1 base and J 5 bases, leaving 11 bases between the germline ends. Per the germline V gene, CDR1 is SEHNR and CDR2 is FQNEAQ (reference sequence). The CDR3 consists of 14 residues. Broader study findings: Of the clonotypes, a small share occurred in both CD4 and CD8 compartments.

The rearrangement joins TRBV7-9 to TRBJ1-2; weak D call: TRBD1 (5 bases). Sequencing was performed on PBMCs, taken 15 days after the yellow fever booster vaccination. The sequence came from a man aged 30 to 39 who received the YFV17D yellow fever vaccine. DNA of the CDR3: TGTGCCAGCAGCTTAGACGGGACGGGGTATGGCTACACCTTC. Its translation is CASSLDGTGYGYTF.